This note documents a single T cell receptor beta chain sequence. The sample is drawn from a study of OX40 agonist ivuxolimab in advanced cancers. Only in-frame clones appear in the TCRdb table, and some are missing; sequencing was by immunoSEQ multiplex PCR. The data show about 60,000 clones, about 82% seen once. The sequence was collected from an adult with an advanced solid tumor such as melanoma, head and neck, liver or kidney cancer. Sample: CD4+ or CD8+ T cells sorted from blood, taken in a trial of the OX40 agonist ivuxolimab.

The CDR3 DNA is TGTGCCAGCTCACCAAATACTAGAGGGGCCTATGGCTACACCTTC. It translates to CASSPNTRGAYGYTF. The J gene is TRBJ1-2, the V gene TRBV18; possibly TRBD1 for D (5 bases). The CDR3 spans 15 residues. Germline V gives CDR1 KGHSH, CDR2 LQKENI. V lost 2 bases to trimming and J lost 4 bases, with 14 bases between them.